These 23 T cell receptor beta chains were all obtained from the same sample, sequenced in a study of tissue T cells after allogeneic stem cell transplantation (dated by TCRdb to between 2022 and 2023). Interpreted using the paper, the time point label stands for: mouse harvest day 7 after allogeneic transplant. Mouse grafts consisting of 10^7 T-cell-depleted bone marrow cells combined with 10^6 splenic CD5+ T cells were administered by tail vein injection. Libraries were prepared through the immunoSEQ multiplex PCR assay. TCRdb re-hosts the immuneACCESS table, in-frame sequences only. Its copies lack some clones; in the studies checked, an unresolved V gene accounts for under half of them, and the cause for the rest is not known. In this sample the table shows around 5,700 clones, roughly half of which occur a single time. The top ten constitute approximately 10% of the sample. Specimen: gut tissue. These TCRs come from a female BALB/c mouse given C57BL/6 T cells with graft-versus-host disease after an allogeneic hematopoietic cell transplant.

To note about this clone: The germline and genes are mouse ones. The CDR3 goes on 1 residue after the read ends, and that part is filled in from the germline J gene. V and J are TRBV26 and TRBJ1-3; no definite D call. Germline V gives CDR1 KGHPV, CDR2 FQNQEV (reference sequence). Trimming pared 3 bases from V and 0 bases from J, leaving 9 bases between. The CDR3 consists of 15 residues. The sequenced CDR3 bases are TGTGCCAGCAGTCTCCCGACATTTTCTGGAAATACGCTCTAT. Its translation is CASSLPTFSGNTLY. The entire CDR3 sequence reads CASSLPTFSGNTLYF.

Comments on this clone: Gene and germline names: mouse. This chain's CDR3 is CTCSADSSQNTLYF. CDR3 bases read: TGCACCTGCAGTGCAGACAGCAGTCAAAACACCTTGTAC. The V call is TRBV1, the J call TRBJ2-4, with D unclear. The read is 1 residue too short to cover the CDR3 end, so that end is filled in from the germline J gene. Germline CDR1 is NSQYPW and CDR2 is LRSPGD (reference sequence). The ends were cut back, 0 bases at V and 0 bases at J, with 4 bases in the middle. There are 14 residues in the CDR3.

Comments on this clone: Gene names follow the mouse nomenclature. The CDR3 extends 1 residue past the end of the read, so its final part is completed from the germline J gene. The chain carries TRBV3 and TRBJ1-2; 9 bases align to TRBD1. Germline CDR1 and CDR2: SNHLY and FYNGKV (reference sequence). Germline trimming cut 5 bases from V and 2 bases from J; bases unmatched to any gene: 0. The CDR3 is made up of 13 amino acids. The CDR3 protein is CASSGTGNSDYTF. The CDR3 bases that were read are TGTGCCAGCAGCGGGACAGGGAACTCCGACTACACC.

Concerning this clone: Gene names denote mouse genes. Read sequence stops 1 residue before the CDR3 end, and the germline J gene provides the missing end. The chain carries TRBV13-2 and TRBJ2-5; TRBD2 aligns across 9 bases. Germline CDR1 and CDR2: NNHNN and SYGAGS (reference sequence). This CDR3 is built from 15 residues. The V segment lost 3 bases and the J segment 2 bases; nucleotides outside the gene matches: 4. The CDR3 sequence is CASGVGTGSQDTQYF. CDR3 DNA (partial): TGTGCCAGCGGTGTCGGGACTGGGAGCCAAGACACCCAGTAC.

With respect to this clone: Gene names and germline refer to mouse. From the germline J gene comes the end of the CDR3, since the read stops 1 residue before it. The chain couples TRBV14 to TRBJ2-4; no clear D. The CDR3 contains 16 residues. The germline gives CDR1 SGHDT, CDR2 FRDEAV. V was clipped by 2 bases and J by 0 bases, with 13 bases between them. CDR3: CASSFFPGGSQNTLYF. The DNA read from the CDR3 is TGTGCCAGCAGTTTTTTCCCGGGAGGGAGTCAAAACACCTTGTAC.

In regard to this clone: Gene names follow the mouse nomenclature. The read ends 1 residue shy of where the CDR3 ends; the end is completed using the germline J gene. The chain employs TRBV2 and TRBJ2-1, with 8 bases that match TRBD2. CDR1 and CDR2 from the germline V gene are LGHNA and YSYQKL. CDR3 length: 17 amino acids. After removal of 3 bases from V and 0 bases from J, the junction contained 7 bases not matched to a gene. CDR3 sequence reads: CASSQNWGPYNYAEQFF. Partial CDR3 DNA: TGTGCCAGCAGCCAGAACTGGGGGCCCTATAACTATGCTGAGCAGTTC.

As concerns this clone: These gene names are mouse names. The CDR3 end lies 1 residue beyond the end of the read and is filled in from the germline J gene. The chain uses TRBV12-2 and TRBJ2-1; 11 bases align to TRBD2. V lost 4 bases, J lost 6 bases, and 4 bases stayed unmatched. The CDR3 runs 14 residues. Germline loops: CDR1 SGHLS, CDR2 HYDKME. The sequenced CDR3 bases are TGTGCCAGCTCCCAAGGGACTGGGGGTGCTGAGCAGTTC. This gives the protein CASSQGTGGAEQF. The CDR3, in full, reads CASSQGTGGAEQFF.

Comment on this clone: The genes and germline here are from mouse. The read halts 1 residue ahead of the CDR3 end, with the missing end drawn from the germline J gene. V and J are TRBV26 and TRBJ2-4; 10 bases match TRBD1. The CDR3 has 14 residues. Germline lookup yields CDR1 KGHPV and CDR2 FQNQEV (reference sequence). With 6 bases clipped from V and 3 bases from J, the junction kept 3 bases outside the gene matches. The CDR3 sequence is CASRGQGIQNTLYF. The part of the CDR3 DNA that was read is TGTGCCAGCAGGGGACAGGGGATCCAAAACACCTTGTAC.

This clone was counted a single time. Gene names and germline refer to mouse. CDR3 bases read: TGTGCCAGGGACAGAGCAGAAACGCTGTAT. It encodes CARDRAETLY. The CDR3 in full is CARDRAETLYF. The chain couples TRBV26 to TRBJ2-3, with D possibly being TRBD1 (6 bases). With the read ending 1 residue before the CDR3 end, the germline J gene is used to fill in that end. The CDR3 consists of 11 residues. The germline CDR1 and CDR2 sequences are KGHPV and FQNQEV (reference sequence). The V and J ends lost 9 bases and 3 bases respectively, with 7 bases between them.

A note on this clone: The gene symbols are mouse symbols. The CDR3 is cut off 1 residue early in the read; its end comes from the germline J gene. The chain is built from TRBV16 and TRBJ1-1, with 11 bases identical to TRBD1. Germline assignment: CDR1 SGHSA and CDR2 FRNQAP. V shed 3 bases, J shed 1 base, and the junction held 1 base outside the gene matches. The CDR3 spans 15 residues. CDR3: CASSFGQGANTEVFF. The CDR3 DNA, read in part, is TGTGCAAGCAGCTTCGGACAGGGGGCGAACACAGAAGTCTTC.

As for this clone: The gene names here belong to mouse. The read comes to an end 1 residue before the CDR3 does, leaving the germline J gene to fill in the end. The genes are TRBV26 and TRBJ2-2, with 11 bases that match TRBD2. After removal of 5 bases from V and 3 bases from J, the junction contained 2 bases not matched to a gene. From germline, CDR1 is KGHPV and CDR2 FQNQEV (reference sequence). The CDR3 loop spans 15 amino acids. Partial CDR3 DNA: TGTGCCAGCAGTTTGACTGGGGGGGACACCGGGCAGCTCTAC. As protein: CASSLTGGDTGQLY. The full CDR3 is CASSLTGGDTGQLYF.

This clone ranks as medium-sized (0.01 to 0.1%). Mouse gene names apply. The read ends 1 residue before the CDR3 terminus; that terminus is restored from the germline J gene. The J gene is TRBJ2-5, the V gene TRBV12-2; 11 positions agree with TRBD2. Trimming at V came to 1 base and at J to 2 bases, leaving 4 bases not matched to a gene. CDR3 length: 16 residues. CDR1 is SGHLS, CDR2 HYDKME, per germline. The CDR3 DNA, read in part, is TGTGCCAGCTCTCTTCCGGGACTGGGGGTCCAAGACACCCAGTAC. Translation gives CASSLPGLGVQDTQY. The full CDR3 reads CASSLPGLGVQDTQYF.

Remarks on this clone: The listed genes are named as in mouse. The DNA ends 1 residue before the CDR3 does, and the rest of the CDR3 is filled in from the germline J gene. The sample holds other DNA sequences that translate to the same CDR3. V gene TRBV15 combines with J gene TRBJ2-4, with a weak D call TRBD2 (6 bases). Germline CDR1 is SGHND and CDR2 is FRSKSL. The CDR3 runs to 14 residues. Trimming left V 3 bases short and J 0 bases short, with 7 bases between. The CDR3 spells CASSLGGSQNTLYF. Incomplete CDR3 DNA: TGTGCCAGCAGTTTGGGGGGTAGTCAAAACACCTTGTAC.

This clone was picked up a small number of times. The gene names here belong to mouse. The DNA ends 1 residue before the CDR3 does, and the rest of the CDR3 is filled in from the germline J gene. The chain employs TRBV23 and TRBJ1-4; the DNA was not compared with TRBD1, the D call given in the table. Germline CDR1 and CDR2: KGHTA and FQNQQP. The CDR3 runs to 14 residues. CDR3 DNA, as far as it was read: TGCTCCAGCAGTCAAACAGGGGACAACGAAAGATTATTT. It encodes CSSSQTGDNERLF. In full, the CDR3 is CSSSQTGDNERLFF.

Turning to this clone: Genes here carry mouse names. The read falls 1 residue short of the CDR3 end, and the missing part is taken from the germline J gene. The V call is TRBV15, the J call TRBJ1-4, with 9 bases identical to TRBD1. This CDR3 comprises 17 residues. Germline lookup yields CDR1 SGHND and CDR2 FRSKSL. The V gene end was trimmed by 0 bases and the J gene end by 0 bases; junction bases not matched to a gene: 2. CDR3 in amino acids: CASSLARTGVSNERLFF. The CDR3 bases that were read are TGTGCCAGCAGTTTAGCGAGGACAGGGGTTTCCAACGAAAGATTATTT.

This clone is categorized as medium-sized. The gene names here belong to mouse. The DNA ends 1 residue before the CDR3 does, and the rest of the CDR3 is filled in from the germline J gene. J is TRBJ1-2 and V is TRBV13-3, with 10 bases fitting TRBD1. CDR1 is NNHDY and CDR2 is SYVADS in the germline V gene. CDR3 length: 12 amino acids. Trimming cost V 9 bases and J 3 bases; bases outside gene matches: 2. The CDR3 bases that were read are TGTGCCACCGGGACAGGGGACTCCGACTACACC. This gives the protein CATGTGDSDYT. The full CDR3 sequence reads CATGTGDSDYTF.

This clone was recorded a few times. Genes and germline are mouse. The read comes to an end 1 residue before the CDR3 does, leaving the germline J gene to fill in the end. V and J are TRBV26 and TRBJ2-7; D perhaps matches TRBD1 (5 bases). In germline, CDR1 is KGHPV, CDR2 FQNQEV (reference sequence). Trimming shortened V by 4 bases and J by 0 bases, and 10 bases separated the two germline ends. This CDR3 region has 14 residues. The sequenced part of the CDR3 DNA is TGTGCCAGCAGTCCCTACAGGAGCTCCTATGAACAGTAC. Its translation is CASSPYRSSYEQY. In full, the CDR3 reads CASSPYRSSYEQYF.

A word on this clone: Genes here carry mouse names. Read data end 1 residue before the CDR3 end; the end is taken from the germline J gene. The V gene is TRBV26, the J gene TRBJ1-4; TRBD1 might be the D (5 bases). With 4 bases removed from V and 1 base from J, the gap between germline ends came to 7 bases. The CDR3 runs to 14 residues. Germline CDR1 is KGHPV and CDR2 is FQNQEV (reference sequence). CDR3 in amino acids: CASSPQGSNERLFF. The CDR3 bases that were read are TGTGCCAGCAGTCCTCAGGGTTCCAACGAAAGATTATTT.

As regards this clone: Gene names refer to mouse genes. This CDR3 is CASSLGTNTEVFF. The CDR3 DNA, read in part, is TGTGCCAGCAGTCTGGGGACAAACACAGAAGTCTTC. This chain joins TRBV26 and TRBJ1-1; D remains unclear. The read falls 1 residue short of the CDR3 end, and the missing part is taken from the germline J gene. With 2 bases removed from V and 0 bases from J, the gap between germline ends came to 4 bases. The CDR3 is 13 residues long. Germline-derived CDR1 and CDR2 are KGHPV and FQNQEV (reference sequence).

With regard to this clone: The germline and genes are mouse ones. The sequence runs out 1 residue before the end of the CDR3; the remainder is reconstructed from the germline J gene. The V call is TRBV24, the J call TRBJ2-5, with D unclear. The CDR3 is 13 residues long. Per germline, CDR1 KGHTA and CDR2 FRNEEI. V was pared by 2 bases and J by 4 bases, with 7 bases between. The CDR3 bases that were read are TGTGCCAGCAGTCTGGGGCAGAAAGACACCCAGTAC. As protein: CASSLGQKDTQY. From start to end, the CDR3 is CASSLGQKDTQYF.

Concerning this clone: Gene labels here are mouse ones. Read data end 1 residue before the CDR3 end; the end is taken from the germline J gene. The rearrangement uses TRBV26 and TRBJ1-3; no clear D. Germline-derived CDR1 and CDR2 are KGHPV and FQNQEV (reference sequence). The CDR3 extends over 13 amino acids. Trimming removed 4 bases at V and 0 bases at J, with 4 bases between. The CDR3 is CASSPNSGNTLYF. CDR3 DNA (partial): TGTGCCAGCAGTCCGAATTCTGGAAATACGCTCTAT. Supplemented by reference TRBV26 and TRBJ1-3, the full variable domain reads NSKVIQTPRYLVKGQGQKAKMRCIPEKGHPVVFWYQQNKNNEFKFLINFQNQEVLQQIDMTEKRFSAECPSNSPCSLEIQSSEAGDSALYLCASSPNSGNTLYFGEGSRLIVV.

Only a few counts were recorded for this clone. Gene names denote mouse genes. The missing CDR3 end, 1 residue past where the read stops, is filled in from the germline J gene. The V call is TRBV15, the J call TRBJ1-4, with 10 nucleotides matching TRBD1. Trimming removed 5 bases from V and 0 bases from J; junction bases left unmatched: 3. Germline loops: CDR1 SGHND, CDR2 FRSKSL. The CDR3 sequence is 16 residues long. The CDR3 bases that were read are TGTGCCAGCAGTGTCGGGACAGGGGTTTCCAACGAAAGATTATTT. Residues: CASSVGTGVSNERLF. The entire CDR3 protein reads CASSVGTGVSNERLFF.

A note on this clone: The gene names given are mouse names. The read terminates 1 residue ahead of where the CDR3 ends, so the germline J gene completes it. This chain joins TRBV5 and TRBJ1-1; D gene uncertain. The germline V gene has CDR1 LGHNA and CDR2 YNLKQL (reference sequence). The germline V and J ends were trimmed by 2 bases and 6 bases, with 7 bases remaining between them. This CDR3 comprises 12 residues. CDR3 in amino acids: CASSQRRAEVFF. Incomplete CDR3 DNA: TGTGCCAGCAGCCAAAGGAGGGCAGAAGTCTTC.